This is a list of T cell receptor beta chains from one sample in a study of T cells in tuberculosis. Method: immunoSEQ multiplex PCR; TCRdb's copy keeps in-frame clones and lacks some. The table shows approximately 58,000 clones, with approximately 91% occurring only once. The sample was CD1b-GMM tetramer-negative cells sorted from PBMCs. These receptor sequences come from an adult woman with latent tuberculosis. CDR3s include the opening cysteine and the closing phenylalanine or tryptophan. The D gene is left open where the match is weak. The size entry is marked missing in some rows and otherwise reads once, few, many or a size class.

j_gene	v_gene	abundance	d_gene	CDR3nt	CDR3aa
TRBJ2-3	TRBV7-2	.	TRBD2	TGTGCCAGCAGCCTCACTAGCGGGACAGATACGCAGTATTTT	CASSLTSGTDTQYF
TRBJ2-1	TRBV29-1	.	TRBD2	TGCAGCGTTGAAGACCCTCGGGAGGGAGGGGACAATGAGCAGTTCTTC	CSVEDPREGGDNEQFF
TRBJ1-4	TRBV6-1	.	TRBD1	TGTGCCAGCAGGACAGGGGGGAGCGAAAAACTGTTTTTT	CASRTGGSEKLFF
TRBJ2-1	TRBV2	.	.	TGTGCCAGCAGTGACCCGGGACTCGAGGGGTTCTTC	CASSDPGLEGFF
TRBJ2-3	TRBV29-1	.	.	TGCAGCGCCGAAACGGGTAGCGGCCTTGATACGCAGTATTTT	CSAETGSGLDTQYF
TRBJ1-1	TRBV5-5	.	TRBD1	TGTGCCAGCAGCTTGGAAGGGGGCCTGAACACTGAAGCTTTCTTT	CASSLEGGLNTEAFF
TRBJ1-5	TRBV15	.	TRBD1	TGTGCCACCAGCAGAGGGGGACAGGGAATCTATAGCAATCAGCCCCAGCATTTT	CATSRGGQGIYSNQPQHF
TRBJ1-3	TRBV7-6	.	.	TGTGCCAGCAGCCGAGGACTGCCCTCTGGAAACACCATATATTTT	CASSRGLPSGNTIYF
TRBJ2-3	TRBV5-6	.	TRBD2	TGTGCCAGCAGCTTTAGCGGGAAGAGAGATACGCAGTATTTT	CASSFSGKRDTQYF
TRBJ2-1	TRBV4-3	.	.	TGCGCCAGCAGCCAAGGAGAAGCTTACAATGAGCAGTTCTTC	CASSQGEAYNEQFF
TRBJ1-1	TRBV18	.	.	TGTGCCAGCTCACCACCGATTCCGACGGGTGAAGCTTTCTTT	CASSPPIPTGEAFF
TRBJ1-3	TRBV27	.	.	TGTGCCAGCAGCAGGGTAGGGTCTGGAAACACCATATATTTT	CASSRVGSGNTIYF
TRBJ2-1	TRBV4-2	.	TRBD2	TGTGCCAGCAGCCAAGATCGGGGGGGAGCCTACAATGAGCAGTTCTTC	CASSQDRGGAYNEQFF
TRBJ2-3	TRBV5-1	.	TRBD2	TGCGCCAGCAGCCATCTAGCGGGAGAGGGCACAGATACGCAGTATTTT	CASSHLAGEGTDTQYF
TRBJ2-7	TRBV6-6	.	TRBD2	TGTGCCAGCAGTTCTGGGACTAGCGGGACCAACGAGCAGTACTTC	CASSSGTSGTNEQYF
TRBJ2-7	TRBV7-7	once	TRBD1	TGTGCTAGCAGCTTAGGGACAGGGGGAGGCTACGAGCAGTACTTC	CASSLGTGGGYEQYF
TRBJ2-1	TRBV9	.	.	TGTGCCAGCAGCGCGAGCGGTGTCCTCGACCTCAGTGAGCAGTTCTTC	CASSASGVLDLSEQFF
TRBJ2-1	TRBV4-1	.	TRBD2	TGCGCCAGCAGCCTAAACGTACCGGGACTAGTTGATGAGCAGTTCTTC	CASSLNVPGLVDEQFF
TRBJ2-3	TRBV6-5	.	.	TGTGCCAGCAGTTACTCGAAAGGGGCAGATACGCAGTATTTT	CASSYSKGADTQYF
TRBJ2-1	TRBV5-1	.	.	TGCGCCAGCAGCCGAGAGACGACGGGGAATGAGCAGTTCTTC	CASSRETTGNEQFF
TRBJ2-4	TRBV18	.	TRBD1	TGTGCCAGCTCACCACCGTTAAGGGACAGGGGCCCGCACAAAAACATTCAGTACTTC	CASSPPLRDRGPHKNIQYF
TRBJ2-7	TRBV19	few	TRBD1	TGTGCCAGTGGACAGGGGGCAGGATACGAGCAGTACTTC	CASGQGAGYEQYF
TRBJ1-3	TRBV10-3	.	TRBD1	TGTGCCACCCGACAGGGCTCGGGAAACACCATATATTTT	CATRQGSGNTIYF
TRBJ1-1	TRBV6-5	.	TRBD1	TGTGCCAGCAGAAACCAGGGGGGAAGGAACACTGAAGCTTTCTTT	CASRNQGGRNTEAFF
TRBJ2-7	TRBV28	.	.	TGTGCCAGCAGTTTAGGGGGGAAACTAAGCGAGCAGTACTTC	CASSLGGKLSEQYF
TRBJ1-5	TRBV29-1	.	TRBD1	TGCAGCGCAAAGTCAGGGGGGAGCAATCAGCCCCAGCATTTT	CSAKSGGSNQPQHF
TRBJ2-2	TRBV30	.	.	TGTGCCTGGAGTGTGGCGGTCGGGGAGCTGTTTTTT	CAWSVAVGELFF
TRBJ1-2	TRBV27	.	.	TGTGCCAGCAGTACTACACCTAACTATGGCTACACCTTC	CASSTTPNYGYTF
TRBJ1-1	TRBV6-1	few	.	TGTGCCAGCAGACTGAGGAGGGGGGGGAACACTGAAGCTTTCTTT	CASRLRRGGNTEAFF
TRBJ1-1	TRBV30	.	.	TGTGCCTGGAGTTCGAAGGGGGCTGAAGCTTTCTTT	CAWSSKGAEAFF
TRBJ2-3	TRBV27	.	.	TGTGCCAGCAGGACCCCCATCCAGGGGGATACGCAGTATTTT	CASRTPIQGDTQYF
TRBJ1-2	TRBV7-2	.	.	TGTGCCAGCAGCTTAGCTCCGGGTGCGGGGGCGGCTAACTATGGCTACACCTTC	CASSLAPGAGAANYGYTF
TRBJ1-2	TRBV18	.	.	TGTGCCAGCTCACAGTCCGGCGGCTATGGCTACACCTTC	CASSQSGGYGYTF
TRBJ1-2	TRBV30	.	.	TGTGCCTGGAGTGTAGGACAGACGCTAGGCTATGGCTACACCTTC	CAWSVGQTLGYGYTF
TRBJ1-5	TRBV30	once	TRBD1	TGTGCCTGGCAAACCGGGACAGTGGGGAATCAGCCCCAGCATTTT	CAWQTGTVGNQPQHF
TRBJ2-7	TRBV28	.	.	TGTGCCAGCAGTTTAAATACAGCCCCCTACGAGCAGTACTTC	CASSLNTAPYEQYF
TRBJ1-5	TRBV29-1	.	.	TGCAGCGTTGCCCTTACAGGGAATAGCAATCAGCCCCAGCATTTT	CSVALTGNSNQPQHF
TRBJ2-1	TRBV28	.	TRBD1	TGTGCCACTCTATCCCGGGACAGGGGTTACAATGAGCAGTTCTTC	CATLSRDRGYNEQFF
TRBJ2-3	TRBV6-6	.	.	TGTGCCAGCAGCCTCTCCGGGACTAGCACAGATACGCAGTATTTT	CASSLSGTSTDTQYF
TRBJ1-1	TRBV18	.	TRBD1	TGTGCCAGCTCACCGAGGACAGGGGGAGGCACTGAAGCTTTCTTT	CASSPRTGGGTEAFF
TRBJ1-6	TRBV11-2	.	TRBD1	TGTGCCAGCAGCTTACGACAGGGGCCTTCACCCCTCCACTTT	CASSLRQGPSPLHF
TRBJ2-1	TRBV19	.	.	TGTGCCAGTAGTATACCCCAGGGGGGAGGTGAGCAGTTCTTC	CASSIPQGGGEQFF
TRBJ2-1	TRBV28	.	.	TGTGCCAGCAGAACCTACAGCTCCTACAATGAGCAGTTCTTC	CASRTYSSYNEQFF
TRBJ1-1	TRBV5-4	.	TRBD1	TGTGCCAGCAGCTCCAACGACAGGGACACTGAAGCTTTCTTT	CASSSNDRDTEAFF
TRBJ1-5	TRBV2	.	TRBD1	TGTGCCAGCAGTGGGACAGGGGGCGATCAGCCCCAGCATTTT	CASSGTGGDQPQHF
TRBJ2-2	TRBV7-2	.	.	TGTGCCAGCAGCTTAATCGGGACATCCGGGGAGCTGTTTTTT	CASSLIGTSGELFF
TRBJ2-3	TRBV5-6	.	TRBD2	TGTGCCAGCAACCGAGGAGCGGGACTAGCCTCAGATACGCAGTATTTT	CASNRGAGLASDTQYF
TRBJ1-6	TRBV5-4	.	.	TGTGCCAGCAGCCTCAATCAACAGGGTAGATCACCCCTCCACTTT	CASSLNQQGRSPLHF
TRBJ2-1	TRBV7-2	.	.	TGTGCCAGCAGGTCGGGTACCGGTGAGCAGTTCTTC	CASRSGTGEQFF
TRBJ1-6	TRBV5-4	.	.	TGTGCCAGCAGACAGGGAAATTCACCCCTCCACTTT	CASRQGNSPLHF
TRBJ2-2	TRBV5-6	.	.	TGTGCCAGCAGCTTGTTAGCGGCCCCGAACACCGGGGAGCTGTTTTTT	CASSLLAAPNTGELFF
TRBJ2-1	TRBV27	.	TRBD2	TGTGCCAGCAGTTTAGGAGCTAGCGGGTACTACTCGGATCATGAGCAGTTCTTC	CASSLGASGYYSDHEQFF
TRBJ1-1	TRBV21-1	.	.	TGTGCCAGCAGCAAAGTCGGGGAGAGTAGTGCTGGGAACACTGAAGCTTTCTTT	CASSKVGESSAGNTEAFF
TRBJ2-7	TRBV11-2	.	TRBD2	TGTGCCAGCAGCGAAGGCCGACTAGCGCCATACGAGCAGTACTTC	CASSEGRLAPYEQYF
TRBJ2-7	TRBV27	.	.	TGTGCCAGCAGTTTATCGGCACAGCTTTACGAGCAGTACTTC	CASSLSAQLYEQYF
TRBJ2-1	TRBV4-1	.	TRBD1	TGCGCCAGCAGCCGGGACAGGGGAAGCTACAATGAGCAGTTCTTC	CASSRDRGSYNEQFF
TRBJ2-5	TRBV21-1	.	.	TGTGCCAGCAGCTTATATTCCGGGACCCAGGAAGGGGGACAAGAGACCCAGTACTTC	CASSLYSGTQEGGQETQYF
TRBJ1-2	TRBV4-3	few	.	TGCGCCAGCAGCCCTCCAAACCAGGGGCTTGCTGGCTACACCTTC	CASSPPNQGLAGYTF
TRBJ2-3	TRBV6-5	.	TRBD2	TGTGCCAGCAAAATGAGCGGGGGGAGCACAGATACGCAGTATTTT	CASKMSGGSTDTQYF
TRBJ1-1	TRBV5-4	.	TRBD1	TGTGCCAGCAGCTTCGCGGACAGGGTGGGTACTGAAGCTTTCTTT	CASSFADRVGTEAFF